Listed below are T cell receptor beta chains from one sample, sequenced in a study of T cell responses to AZD1222 COVID-19 vaccine. Libraries were prepared by immunoSEQ multiplex PCR; TCRdb keeps only in-frame clonotypes and omits some of them. The repertoire holds some 81,000 clones, with around nine tenths as singletons. The sequencing here drew on peripheral blood, taken 28 days after the second AZD1222 dose. The source of these receptors is an adult who received the AZD1222 COVID-19 vaccine. Each CDR3 is given with its conserved first and last residue. A D gene is named only where the DNA matches it firmly. A row's size may be missing; if present it is once, few, many or a size class.

TRBV14	NA	TRBD1	TRBJ1-2	CASSQEVRDSRYGYTF	TGTGCCAGCAGCCAAGAGGTCCGGGACAGCCGCTATGGCTACACCTTC
TRBV6-5	NA	TRBD1	TRBJ1-1	CASQGDRGRHTEAFF	TGTGCCAGCCAAGGGGACAGGGGGCGTCATACTGAAGCTTTCTTT
TRBV2	NA	NA	TRBJ1-2	CASREMSHNAGYGYTF	TGTGCCAGCAGGGAGATGAGCCACAATGCGGGCTATGGCTACACCTTC
TRBV7-9	once	NA	TRBJ1-2	CASSLEGVAGYTF	TGTGCCAGCAGCTTAGAAGGGGTGGCCGGCTACACCTTC
TRBV27	NA	NA	TRBJ2-7	CASSFADGYEQYF	TGTGCCAGCAGTTTTGCGGACGGCTACGAGCAGTACTTC
TRBV19	NA	NA	TRBJ1-2	CASRRVNEENTF	TGTGCCAGCCGACGGGTAAACGAAGAAAACACCTTC
TRBV5-1	NA	NA	TRBJ1-1	CASSRQPTGNTEAFF	TGCGCCAGCAGCCGACAACCCACGGGGAACACTGAAGCTTTCTTT
TRBV2	NA	TRBD2	TRBJ2-1	CASSVGGRGGITYNEQFF	TGTGCCAGCAGTGTCGGTGGGAGGGGAGGGATTACCTACAATGAGCAGTTCTTC
TRBV28	NA	NA	TRBJ1-4	CASTFAAEGKKKLFF	TGTGCCAGCACCTTTGCCGCGGAGGGCAAGAAAAAACTGTTTTTT
TRBV12-3/TRBV12-4	NA	NA	TRBJ1-4	CASSLGVRLFF	TGTGCCAGCAGTCTTGGAGTACGGCTGTTTTTT
TRBV7-3	NA	NA	TRBJ2-1	CASSLIQGGYNEQFF	TGTGCCAGCAGCTTAATTCAGGGGGGATACAATGAGCAGTTCTTC
TRBV28	NA	NA	TRBJ2-1	CASNSLGAGRGAYNEQFF	TGTGCCAGCAATAGTCTGGGGGCGGGCAGAGGGGCATACAATGAGCAGTTCTTC
TRBV30	NA	TRBD1	TRBJ2-5	CAWSPGTGQETQYF	TGTGCCTGGAGTCCCGGGACAGGACAAGAGACCCAGTACTTC
TRBV7-8	NA	NA	TRBJ2-7	CASTLGGGSYEQYF	TGTGCCAGCACCCTTGGAGGGGGCTCCTACGAGCAGTACTTC
TRBV30	NA	NA	TRBJ1-1	CAWRRQTSTEAFF	TGTGCCTGGAGGAGGCAGACGAGCACTGAAGCTTTCTTT
TRBV30	NA	NA	TRBJ2-3	CAWSVGQVGPRQYF	TGTGCCTGGAGTGTGGGACAAGTGGGACCAAGGCAGTATTTT
TRBV3-1/TRBV3-2	NA	TRBD2	TRBJ2-6	CASSQPSLAGSSGANVLTF	TGTGCCAGCAGCCAACCCTCGCTAGCGGGGAGCTCTGGGGCCAACGTCCTGACTTTC
TRBV5-1	NA	TRBD2	TRBJ2-7	CASSWTSGSYEQYF	TGCGCCAGCAGCTGGACTAGCGGCTCCTACGAGCAGTACTTC
TRBV7-9	NA	NA	TRBJ1-4	CASSSRGGTNEKLFF	TGTGCCAGCAGCTCACGAGGGGGGACTAATGAAAAACTGTTTTTT
TRBV5-1	NA	NA	TRBJ1-1	CASSLPRGRSTEAFF	TGCGCCAGCAGCTTGCCACGGGGACGAAGCACTGAAGCTTTCTTT
TRBV10-1	NA	TRBD1	TRBJ2-3	CASRAGTESDTQYF	TGCGCCAGCAGGGCCGGGACAGAATCAGATACGCAGTATTTT
TRBV7-3	NA	NA	TRBJ2-7	CASSWGERYEQYF	TGTGCCAGCAGCTGGGGAGAAAGATACGAGCAGTACTTC